A single sample gave rise to the 15 T cell receptor beta chains below, sequenced in a study of CD8+ T cells in alopecia areata. cDNA serving as the sequencing template came from extracted, reverse transcribed RNA. The repertoire was sequenced with immunoSEQ multiplex PCR; TCRdb's copy has only in-frame clones and lacks some. The data contain about 120,000 clones, less than 80% of them seen just once; the ten biggest clones take up approximately 3%. Sequencing was done on a sample of CD4+ T cells sorted from blood. The receptors were sampled from a human donor in good health.

The chain links TRBV23-1 to TRBJ1-1; TRBD1 matches 7 bases. TRBV23-1 is noted as an ORF with a role that remains uncertain. The CDR3 consists of 16 residues. Trimming removed 3 bases from V and 1 base from J; junction bases left unmatched: 8. CDR3 loop: CASSQLQGLGNTEAFF. The CDR3 DNA sequence: TGCGCCAGCAGTCAGTTACAGGGGCTCGGGAACACTGAAGCTTTCTTT.

Worth noting for this clone: Within the sample, other DNA sequences also encode this same CDR3. This rearrangement joins TRBV29-1 to TRBJ1-5; D is undetermined. V shed 4 bases and J shed 0 bases, with 4 bases lying between them. The germline V gene encodes CDR1 SQVTM and CDR2 ANQGSEA. This CDR3 has 12 residues. Here the CDR3 reads CSVGYSNQPQHF. DNA of the CDR3: TGCAGCGTTGGTTATAGCAATCAGCCCCAGCATTTT.

This clone was counted only a few times. The chain recombines TRBV19 with TRBJ1-6; D is uncertain. Trimming stripped 8 bases from V and 1 base from J, with 12 bases between. CDR3 length: 15 residues. Looked up from germline, CDR1 is LNHDA and CDR2 is SQIVND (reference sequence). CDR3 coding DNA: TGTGCCAGTCGAGGGTCCGAGTCCTATAATTCACCCCTCCACTTT. It encodes CASRGSESYNSPLHF. Full variable domain (outside the CDR3, taken from reference TRBV19 and TRBJ1-6): DGGITQSPKYLFRKEGQNVTLSCEQNLNHDAMYWYRQDPGQGLRLIYYSQIVNDFQKGDIAEGYSVSREKKESFPLTVTSAQKNPTAFYLCASRGSESYNSPLHFGNGTRLTVT.

The rearrangement links TRBV30 to TRBJ1-2; D not certain. Looked up from germline, CDR1 is GTSNPN and CDR2 is SVGIG (reference sequence). V was cut by 2 bases and J by 7 bases, with 23 bases left in between. This CDR3 comprises 16 residues. CDR3 in amino acids: CAWSHRTRPVAGGYTF. CDR3 DNA sequence: TGTGCCTGGAGTCATCGCACCAGACCGGTAGCGGGTGGCTACACCTTC. Variable domain in full (rest from reference TRBV30 and TRBJ1-2): SQTIHQWPATLVQPVGSPLSLECTVEGTSNPNLYWYRQAAGRGLQLLFYSVGIGQISSEVPQNLSASRPQDRQFILSSKKLLLSDSGFYLCAWSHRTRPVAGGYTFGSGTRLTVV.

This clone was detected a few times. The rearrangement uses TRBV6-1 and TRBJ2-3, with D possibly being TRBD2 (5 bases). Germline lookup yields CDR1 MNHNS and CDR2 SASEGT. V lost 5 bases, J lost 0 bases, and 12 bases lay in between. There are 15 residues in the CDR3. In DNA form, the CDR3 reads TGTGCCAGCAGTCCCCCGGGGTCTAGCACAGATACGCAGTATTTT. This encodes CASSPPGSSTDTQYF.

The chain joins TRBV30 to TRBJ2-2; D is undetermined. In germline, CDR1 is GTSNPN, CDR2 SVGIG (reference sequence). CDR3 length equals 14 residues. Deletions cut 0 bases from V and 5 bases from J, with 10 bases between. The DNA of the CDR3 is TGTGCCTGGAGTGTCACGTCCGGGACCGGGGAGCTGTTTTTT. As protein: CAWSVTSGTGELFF. The variable domain in full, completed from reference TRBV30 and TRBJ2-2, reads SQTIHQWPATLVQPVGSPLSLECTVEGTSNPNLYWYRQAAGRGLQLLFYSVGIGQISSEVPQNLSASRPQDRQFILSSKKLLLSDSGFYLCAWSVTSGTGELFFGEGSRLTVL.

DNA for the CDR3: TGCAGCGCTGGAGGACAACATGGCTACACCTTC. It yields the protein CSAGGQHGYTF. The chain employs TRBV29-1 and TRBJ1-2, with D perhaps TRBD1 (5 bases). CDR1 is SQVTM and CDR2 is ANQGSEA in the germline V gene. The CDR3 totals 11 residues. V was shortened by 7 bases and J by 6 bases, with 12 bases between the two germline ends.

This clone turned up a few times. The J gene is TRBJ2-1, the V gene TRBV19; 7 bases are a match to TRBD1. The length of the CDR3 is 14 residues. J lost 2 bases, V lost 4 bases, and 2 bases had no gene match. CDR1 is LNHDA and CDR2 is SQIVND in the germline V gene (reference sequence). CDR3 sequence: CASSRQGPYNEQFF. In DNA, the CDR3 is TGTGCCAGTAGTAGACAGGGCCCCTACAATGAGCAGTTCTTC.

The V and J genes are TRBV30 and TRBJ1-5; D ambiguous. The CDR3 has 14 amino acids. Trimming left V 0 bases short and J 2 bases short, with 8 bases between. Germline lookup yields CDR1 GTSNPN and CDR2 SVGIG (reference sequence). The CDR3 region has the DNA TGTGCCTGGAGTGTGGGGTCGGGCAATCAGCCCCAGCATTTT. The encoded protein is CAWSVGSGNQPQHF. Full variable domain (outside the CDR3, taken from reference TRBV30 and TRBJ1-5): SQTIHQWPATLVQPVGSPLSLECTVEGTSNPNLYWYRQAAGRGLQLLFYSVGIGQISSEVPQNLSASRPQDRQFILSSKKLLLSDSGFYLCAWSVGSGNQPQHFGDGTRLSIL.

A few counts support this clone. V and J are TRBV29-1 and TRBJ2-1; tentatively, D is TRBD2 (6 bases). V was shortened by 6 bases and J by 1 base, with 16 bases between the two germline ends. Germline CDR1 SQVTM, CDR2 ANQGSEA. This CDR3 has 15 residues. CDR3 DNA sequence: TGCAGCGTACGCGACACTGGGGGGTCCTACAATGAGCAGTTCTTC. The encoded protein is CSVRDTGGSYNEQFF.

This sequence joins TRBV29-1 and TRBJ1-2; D remains unclear. Germline-derived CDR1 and CDR2 are SQVTM and ANQGSEA. The CDR3 covers 12 residues. Trimming took 7 bases from V and 0 from J, leaving 9 bases between them. The CDR3: CSAVTANYGYTF. The CDR3 DNA reads as TGCAGCGCCGTAACAGCTAACTATGGCTACACCTTC.

This rearrangement joins TRBV30 to TRBJ2-3, with D unresolved. The CDR3 extends over 14 amino acids. CDR1 is GTSNPN and CDR2 is SVGIG in the germline V gene (reference sequence). The V end lost 1 base, the J end lost 1 base, and 9 bases lay between the germline ends. CDR3 sequence reads: CAWSATLRTDTQYF. For the CDR3, the DNA is TGTGCCTGGAGTGCGACTCTCCGCACAGATACGCAGTATTTT.

The genes are TRBV29-1 and TRBJ1-2; 8 bases align to TRBD1. Germline V CDR1 and CDR2: SQVTM, ANQGSEA. This CDR3 contains 11 residues. The V and J ends lost 7 bases and 7 bases, in that order; junction bases with no gene match: 5. The CDR3 DNA follows: TGCAGCGCCGGGACAGGTAGTGGCTACACCTTC. This sequence encodes CSAGTGSGYTF.

V and J are TRBV5-1 and TRBJ2-3; D call uncertain. The V end was cut by 0 bases, the J end by 6 bases, with 17 bases between. CDR3 size: 16 residues. The germline CDR1 and CDR2 sequences are SGHRS and YFSETQ. The CDR3 spells CASSLEGALRWDTQYF. DNA for the CDR3: TGCGCCAGCAGCTTGGAGGGCGCGCTCCGGTGGGATACGCAGTATTTT.

The chain joins TRBV20-1 to TRBJ2-4, with D hard to call. The germline CDR1 and CDR2 sequences are DFQATT and SNEGSKA (reference sequence). The CDR3 has 11 amino acids. V was pared by 0 bases and J by 12 bases, with 9 bases between. CDR3 region: CSARDEVSQYF. DNA for the CDR3: TGCAGTGCTAGAGATGAAGTTAGTCAGTACTTC.